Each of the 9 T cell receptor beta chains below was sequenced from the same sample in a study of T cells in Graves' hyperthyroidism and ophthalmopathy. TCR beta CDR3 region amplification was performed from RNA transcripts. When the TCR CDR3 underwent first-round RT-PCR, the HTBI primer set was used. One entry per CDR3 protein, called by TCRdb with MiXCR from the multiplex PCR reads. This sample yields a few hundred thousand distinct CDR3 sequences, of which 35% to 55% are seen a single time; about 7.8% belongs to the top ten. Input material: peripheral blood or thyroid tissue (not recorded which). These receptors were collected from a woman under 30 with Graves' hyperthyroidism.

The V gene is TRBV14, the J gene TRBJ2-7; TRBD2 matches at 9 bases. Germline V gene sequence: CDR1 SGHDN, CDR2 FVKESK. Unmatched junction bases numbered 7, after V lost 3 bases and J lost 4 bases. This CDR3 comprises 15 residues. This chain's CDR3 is CASSHLAGAGYEQYF. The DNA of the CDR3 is TGTGCCAGCAGCCACTTAGCGGGAGCGGGGTACGAGCAGTACTTC.

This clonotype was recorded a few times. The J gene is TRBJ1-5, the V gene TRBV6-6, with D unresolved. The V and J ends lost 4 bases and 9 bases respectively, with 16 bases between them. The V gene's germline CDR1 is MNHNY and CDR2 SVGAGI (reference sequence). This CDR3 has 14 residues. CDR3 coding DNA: TGTGCCAGCAGTTCGGTTCAGGTCCCGGGGCCCCAGCATTTT. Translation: CASSSVQVPGPQHF.

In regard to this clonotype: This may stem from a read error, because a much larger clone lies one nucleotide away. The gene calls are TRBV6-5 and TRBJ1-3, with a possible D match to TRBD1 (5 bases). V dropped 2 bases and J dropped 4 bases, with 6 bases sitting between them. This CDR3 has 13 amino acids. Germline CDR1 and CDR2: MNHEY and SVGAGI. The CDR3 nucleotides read TGTGCCAGCAGTTACAGGGGCGGAAACACCATATATTTT. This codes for CASSYRGGNTIYF.

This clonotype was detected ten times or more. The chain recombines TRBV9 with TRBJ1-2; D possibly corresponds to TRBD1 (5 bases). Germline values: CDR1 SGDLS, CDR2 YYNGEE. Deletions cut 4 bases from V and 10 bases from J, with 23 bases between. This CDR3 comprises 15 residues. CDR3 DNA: TGTGCCAGCAGCACCAGCTCAGGGCTGGTTGTTGACTACACCTTC. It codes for CASSTSSGLVVDYTF.

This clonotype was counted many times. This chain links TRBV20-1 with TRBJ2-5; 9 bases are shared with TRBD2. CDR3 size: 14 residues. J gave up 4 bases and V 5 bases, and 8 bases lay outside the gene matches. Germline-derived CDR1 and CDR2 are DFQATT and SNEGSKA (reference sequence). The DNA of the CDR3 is TGCAGTGCTGGTGCTAGCGGGATTGGAGAGACCCAGTACTTC. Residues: CSAGASGIGETQYF.

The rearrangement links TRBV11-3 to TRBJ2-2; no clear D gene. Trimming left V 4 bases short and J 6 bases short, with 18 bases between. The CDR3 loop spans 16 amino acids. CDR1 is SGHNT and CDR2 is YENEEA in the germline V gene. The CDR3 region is CASSSLRQPVPGELFF. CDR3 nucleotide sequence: TGTGCCAGCAGCTCTCTACGCCAACCGGTCCCCGGGGAGCTGTTTTTT.

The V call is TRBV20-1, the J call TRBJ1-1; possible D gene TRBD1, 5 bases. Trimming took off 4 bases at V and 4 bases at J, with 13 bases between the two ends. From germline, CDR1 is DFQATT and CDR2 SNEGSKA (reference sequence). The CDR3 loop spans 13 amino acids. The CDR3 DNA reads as TGCAGTGCTACCCTCGGGGCTAGCACTGAAGCTTTCTTT. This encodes CSATLGASTEAFF.

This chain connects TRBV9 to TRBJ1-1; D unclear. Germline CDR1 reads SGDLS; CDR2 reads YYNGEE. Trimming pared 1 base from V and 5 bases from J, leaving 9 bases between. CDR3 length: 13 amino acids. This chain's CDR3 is CASSVSGGTEAFF. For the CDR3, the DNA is TGTGCCAGCAGCGTATCAGGAGGGACTGAAGCTTTCTTT.

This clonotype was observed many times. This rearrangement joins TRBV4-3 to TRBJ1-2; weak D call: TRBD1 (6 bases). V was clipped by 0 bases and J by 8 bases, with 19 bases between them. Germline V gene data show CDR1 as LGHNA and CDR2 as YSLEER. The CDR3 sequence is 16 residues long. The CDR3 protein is CASSQDKEQGRFGYTF. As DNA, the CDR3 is TGCGCCAGCAGCCAAGATAAAGAACAGGGCCGCTTCGGCTACACCTTC.